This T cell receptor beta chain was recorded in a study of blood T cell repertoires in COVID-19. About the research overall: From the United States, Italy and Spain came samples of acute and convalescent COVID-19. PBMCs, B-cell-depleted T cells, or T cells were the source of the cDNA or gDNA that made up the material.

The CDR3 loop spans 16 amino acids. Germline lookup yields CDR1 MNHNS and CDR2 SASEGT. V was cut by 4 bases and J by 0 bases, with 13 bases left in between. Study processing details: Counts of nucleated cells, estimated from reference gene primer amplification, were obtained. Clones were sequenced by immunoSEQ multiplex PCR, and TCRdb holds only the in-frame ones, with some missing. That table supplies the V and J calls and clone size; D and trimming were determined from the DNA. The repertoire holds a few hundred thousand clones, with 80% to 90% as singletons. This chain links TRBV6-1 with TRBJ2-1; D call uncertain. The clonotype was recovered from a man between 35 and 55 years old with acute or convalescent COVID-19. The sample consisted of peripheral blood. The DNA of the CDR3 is TGTGCCAGCAGTGGCTTGGTGTCGAGCTCCTACAATGAGCAGTTCTTC. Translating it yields CASSGLVSSSYNEQFF.